Sequencing of this TCR beta chain was carried out in a study of T-cell reconstitution after alpha-beta-depleted transplantation in children (dated by TCRdb to between 2015 and 2016). General notes on the study: The study quantitatively tracked T-cell immune reconstitution after TCRalphabeta/CD19-depleted allogeneic hematopoietic cell transplantation in children using TCR repertoire profiling.

Library generation was performed with PCR. The instrument given in TCRdb is Illumina HiSeq 2500. Molecular barcoding was employed in the preparation of TCR libraries, with unique molecular identifiers being used to normalize TCRbeta repertoire quantification. In-frame beta chains were kept once TCRdb had trimmed the public reads at Q25 with fastp and called clones with MiXCR. CDR3 protein sequences are deduplicated, and each keeps its most common genes and DNA. The sample has around 380,000 distinct CDR3 sequences on record, approximately 11% of them singletons. The top ten constitute about 5% of the sample. This clonotype was picked up a small number of times. Its recognized antigen is unknown. Base qualities are not recorded, but no much larger clone differs from it by a single base. For CDR1 and CDR2, the germline V gene lists SQVTM and ANQGSEA. There are 12 amino acids in the CDR3, from cysteine to phenylalanine inclusive. Of all the DNA, just the CDR3 is kept, 36 bases in frame from base 1. V loses 3 bases, J loses 0 bases, and the germline ends lie 4 bases apart.

The sample here was PBMCs from the stem cell graft donor, taken from the stem cell graft. The chain links TRBV29-1 with TRBJ2-3; too little of a D gene remains to name it. The sequence was collected from a human donor who donated a stem cell graft to a child with acute myeloid leukemia. The DNA sequence is TGCAGCGTTGACGGAAGCACAGATACGCAGTATTTT. This is translated as CSVDGSTDTQYF.